The entry below gives a single TCR beta chain sequence along with its context. This sample is drawn from a study of blood T cell repertoires in COVID-19. Authors' methods: Reference gene primer amplification gave estimated nucleated cell counts. The table came from immunoSEQ multiplex PCR; TCRdb's copy has only in-frame clones and leaves some out. V, J and clone size reflect that table, while D and trimming were determined from the DNA. The table has nearly 200,000 clones, almost 85% seen once. The CDR3 loop spans 14 amino acids. V was cut by 4 bases and J by 3 bases, with 13 bases left in between. Sample: peripheral blood. The receptor comes from a human donor with acute or convalescent COVID-19. The donor label of this sample is uncertain. The chain has TRBV23-1 and TRBJ2-7; D perhaps matches TRBD1 (6 bases). TRBV23-1 is an ORF for which the function is uncertain. The CDR3: CASSLSRTVYEQYF. The CDR3 DNA reads as TGCGCCAGCAGTCTCTCGAGGACAGTCTACGAGCAGTACTTC.